Shown below are 23 T cell receptor beta chains from a single sample sequenced in a study of beta chain features in type 1 diabetes. The isolated RNA, all of it, was reverse transcribed, so expressed TCRB transcripts were what got sequenced. The data were produced by immunoSEQ multiplex PCR, yet TCRdb's version contains in-frame clones alone and is incomplete. Among nearly 350,000 clones listed, around 7.6% were seen once. Sequenced sample: central memory CD4+ T cells from blood. The receptors stem from a woman between 18 and 29 years old in good health.

The sample holds a few counts of this clone. CDR3 sequence: CASSELRGRTIRNSYEQYF. CDR3 DNA sequence: TGTGCCAGCAGTGAATTAAGGGGGAGGACTATTAGAAACTCCTACGAGCAGTACTTC. The chain couples TRBV6-1 to TRBJ2-7; either TRBD1 or TRBD2 may fit D (6 bases each). The CDR3 contains 19 residues. Germline values: CDR1 MNHNS, CDR2 SASEGT. V lost 2 bases to trimming and J lost 0 bases, with 23 bases between them.

The chain recombines TRBV5-1 with TRBJ2-1; weak D call: TRBD2 (6 bases). The germline CDR1 and CDR2 sequences are SGHRS and YFSETQ. Trimming cost V 1 base and J 7 bases, with 15 bases left between them. The CDR3 is 15 residues long. This CDR3 reads CASSLTGVATNEQFF. As DNA, the CDR3 is TGCGCCAGCAGCTTGACGGGAGTGGCCACTAATGAGCAGTTCTTC. Together with reference TRBV5-1 and TRBJ2-1, the CDR3 gives the full variable domain: KAGVTQTPRYLIKTRGQQVTLSCSPISGHRSVSWYQQTPGQGLQFLFEYFSETQRNKGNFPGRFSGRQFSNSRSEMNVSTLELGDSALYLCASSLTGVATNEQFFGPGTRLTVL.

V gene TRBV14 combines with J gene TRBJ2-7; 8 bases align to TRBD2. From germline, CDR1 is SGHDN and CDR2 FVKESK. Trimming removed 4 bases from V and 1 base from J; junction bases left unmatched: 9. This CDR3 is built from 16 residues. CDR3: CASSPQGTSGSYEQYF. The CDR3 region has the DNA TGTGCCAGCAGCCCCCAGGGTACTAGCGGTTCCTACGAGCAGTACTTC.

The CDR3: CASSWLASGNREQFF. DNA for the CDR3: TGTGCCAGCAGCTGGCTGGCTAGCGGGAATCGTGAGCAGTTCTTC. The chain links TRBV11-2 to TRBJ2-1, with 9 bases that match TRBD2. CDR3 size: 15 residues. J gave up 9 bases and V 4 bases, and 10 bases lay outside the gene matches. Germline V gene sequence: CDR1 SGHAT, CDR2 FQNNGV. The full variable domain, rest sourced from reference TRBV11-2 and TRBJ2-1, is EAGVAQSPRYKIIEKRQSVAFWCNPISGHATLYWYQQILGQGPKLLIQFQNNGVVDDSQLPKDRFSAERLKGVDSTLKIQPAKLEDSAVYLCASSWLASGNREQFFGPGTRLTVL.

This clone was recorded a few times. The chain recombines TRBV7-2 with TRBJ2-2; D ambiguous. Germline loops: CDR1 SGHTA, CDR2 FQGNSA. Deletions cut 2 bases from V and 3 bases from J, with 7 bases between. The CDR3 runs 14 residues. In DNA form, the CDR3 reads TGTGCCAGCAGCTTATCCAGACACACCGGGGAGCTGTTTTTT. It yields the protein CASSLSRHTGELFF.

This clone occurred once. This chain links TRBV7-9 with TRBJ2-5; no reliable D call. The tail of the sequence fits TRBJ2-7 better, so the J call may be wrong. CDR1 and CDR2 (germline): SEHNR, FQNEAQ (reference sequence). This CDR3 has 13 amino acids. Written as DNA, the CDR3 is TGTGCCAGCAGCTTAGTCAGGCTGAGCGAGCAGTACTTC. This gives the protein CASSLVRLSEQYF.

The chain links TRBV18 to TRBJ2-2; D is possibly TRBD2 (6 bases). The CDR3 runs to 17 residues. The V and J ends lost 1 base and 7 bases respectively, with 19 bases between them. Germline CDR1 KGHSH, CDR2 LQKENI. The CDR3 here is CASSPRGGTPRYGELFF. For the CDR3, the DNA is TGTGCCAGCTCACCACGGGGCGGGACCCCCCGATACGGGGAGCTGTTTTTT. Combining the CDR3 with reference TRBV18 and TRBJ2-2 gives the whole variable domain NAGVMQNPRHLVRRRGQEARLRCSPMKGHSHVYWYRQLPEEGLKFMVYLQKENIIDESGMPKERFSAEFPKEGPSILRIQQVVRGDSAAYFCASSPRGGTPRYGELFFGEGSRLTVL.

This clone was found once. Other nucleotide sequences in the sample specify the same CDR3. The chain couples TRBV11-2 to TRBJ2-7; TRBD1 aligns across 9 bases. The CDR3 spans 15 residues. V shed 2 bases and J 2 bases; nucleotides not matched to a gene: 4. Germline values: CDR1 SGHAT, CDR2 FQNNGV. The CDR3 protein is CASSLTGTGPYEQYF. CDR3 bases: TGTGCCAGCAGCTTAACCGGGACAGGGCCCTACGAGCAGTACTTC.

This clone turned up a few times. A much larger clonotype is one base distant, so this may be a read error. J is TRBJ2-3 and V is TRBV7-3; D not resolved. CDR3 length equals 12 residues. The germline gives CDR1 SGHTA, CDR2 FQGTGA. V was shortened by 2 bases and J by 4 bases, with 4 bases between the two germline ends. The CDR3 loop is CASSLGADTQYF. The DNA of the CDR3 is TGTGCCAGCAGCTTAGGGGCAGATACGCAGTATTTT.

The V gene is TRBV28, the J gene TRBJ2-6; possibly TRBD1 for D (5 bases). The CDR3 totals 15 residues. V lost 5 bases and J lost 0, with 8 bases in between. Germline assignment: CDR1 MDHEN and CDR2 SYDVKM. CDR3 loop: CASSGANSGANVLTF. CDR3 coding DNA: TGTGCCAGCAGTGGGGCTAACTCTGGGGCCAACGTCCTGACTTTC. The whole variable domain, filled in from reference TRBV28 and TRBJ2-6, reads DVKVTQSSRYLVKRTGEKVFLECVQDMDHENMFWYRQDPGLGLRLIYFSYDVKMKEKGDIPEGYSVSREKKERFSLILESASTNQTSMYLCASSGANSGANVLTFGAGSRLTVL.

J is TRBJ2-7 and V is TRBV7-2; TRBD2 agrees at 7 bases. CDR3 length: 16 residues. CDR1 SGHTA and CDR2 FQGNSA come from the germline V gene. J lost 3 bases, V lost 0 bases, and 8 bases had no gene match. The CDR3 region is CASSLAGGDYLYEQYF. In nucleotides, the CDR3 is TGTGCCAGCAGCTTAGCAGGCGGGGACTACCTCTACGAGCAGTACTTC.

Only a few counts were recorded for this clone. V gene TRBV6-5 combines with J gene TRBJ2-1; 9 bases map to TRBD1. The CDR3 has 16 residues. Unmatched junction bases numbered 2, after V lost 0 bases and J lost 2 bases. Germline V gene lookup returns CDR1 MNHEY and CDR2 SVGAGI. This CDR3 is CASSYSGTGPYNEQFF. DNA of the CDR3: TGTGCCAGCAGTTACTCGGGGACAGGGCCCTACAATGAGCAGTTCTTC.

The table lists this clone with a few counts. The chain uses TRBV2 and TRBJ2-5, with no clear D. This CDR3 contains 12 residues. Deletions cut 2 bases from V and 5 bases from J, with 6 bases between. The V gene's germline CDR1 is SNHLY and CDR2 FYNNEI. CDR3 region: CASSEILETQYF. DNA of the CDR3: TGTGCCAGCAGTGAAATCCTCGAGACCCAGTACTTC.

The chain uses TRBV2 and TRBJ1-1; D perhaps matches TRBD1 (6 bases). V was cut by 6 bases and J by 5 bases, with 13 bases left in between. The germline CDR1 and CDR2 sequences are SNHLY and FYNNEI. The CDR3 runs 13 residues. The CDR3 loop is CASRNLGGTEAFF. The CDR3 bases are TGTGCCAGCAGGAACTTAGGGGGTACTGAAGCTTTCTTT.

The CDR3 region has the DNA TGTGCCAGCAGTCGTAGTCCCTCCCAAGAGACCCAGTACTTC. It translates to CASSRSPSQETQYF. This chain connects TRBV6-5 to TRBJ2-5, with no clear D. From germline, CDR1 is MNHEY and CDR2 SVGAGI. V was clipped by 5 bases and J by 1 base, with 11 bases between them. The CDR3 runs 14 residues.

The chain carries TRBV9 and TRBJ2-1; 7 nucleotides agree with TRBD2. The CDR3 runs to 12 residues. Looked up from germline, CDR1 is SGDLS and CDR2 is YYNGEE. V dropped 2 bases and J dropped 7; count of bases not matched to a gene: 0. The CDR3 loop is CASSVSGNEQFF. DNA for the CDR3: TGTGCCAGCAGCGTTAGCGGGAATGAGCAGTTCTTC.

This clone was seen a handful of times. The chain has TRBV5-1 and TRBJ2-3, with 9 bases lining up with TRBD2. Germline values: CDR1 SGHRS, CDR2 YFSETQ. The CDR3 loop spans 16 amino acids. The ends lost 3 bases at V and 3 bases at J; junction bases unmatched: 8. The CDR3 DNA is TGCGCCAGCAGCTGGAGTAGCGGGAGTCGAACAGATACGCAGTATTTT. This sequence encodes CASSWSSGSRTDTQYF.

This clone was recorded a few times. This is likely an artifact of a read error, given a far larger clone one base away. The chain joins TRBV7-2 to TRBJ1-2; no clear D. There are 13 residues in the CDR3. Deletions cut 0 bases from V and 2 bases from J, with 4 bases between. Germline V lookup: CDR1 SGHTA, CDR2 FQGNSA. The DNA for the CDR3 is TGTGCCAGCAGCTTAGCAGGGAACTATGGCTACACCTTC. Translation: CASSLAGNYGYTF.

The chain joins TRBV18 to TRBJ2-1; the D is unclear. Germline CDR1 and CDR2: KGHSH and LQKENI. Trimming removed 6 bases from V and 8 bases from J, with 11 bases in between. The CDR3 runs 12 residues. The CDR3 protein is CASSSSDDEQFF. The CDR3 region has the DNA TGTGCCAGCTCGTCCAGTGACGATGAGCAGTTCTTC.

In its sample, this clone was seen many times. The genes are TRBV7-9 and TRBJ2-7; D is undetermined. Germline lookup yields CDR1 SEHNR and CDR2 FQNEAQ (reference sequence). CDR3 length: 14 amino acids. V was cut by 6 bases and J by 3 bases, with 15 bases left in between. CDR3 in DNA: TGTGCCAGCAGTAAAAGTGACACAAACTACGAGCAGTACTTC. Its protein is CASSKSDTNYEQYF.

This clone was seen only a few times. The J gene is TRBJ1-2, the V gene TRBV7-8, with D unresolved. Trimming removed 2 bases at V and 4 bases at J, with 8 bases between. Germline V lookup: CDR1 SGHVS, CDR2 FQNEAQ. The CDR3 is made up of 13 amino acids. CDR3 sequence reads: CASSLWRSYGYTF. CDR3 bases: TGTGCCAGCAGCTTATGGAGGTCCTATGGCTACACCTTC.

The chain joins TRBV14 to TRBJ2-5; TRBD2 aligns across 9 bases. Trimming took 1 base from V and 3 from J; bases not matched to a gene: 6. CDR1 is SGHDN, CDR2 FVKESK, per germline. The CDR3 is 16 residues long. The CDR3 protein is CASSQVGGRAEETQYF. Here the CDR3 DNA reads TGTGCCAGCAGCCAAGTCGGCGGGAGGGCCGAAGAGACCCAGTACTTC.

This clone has a count of ten or more. The sample has other DNA sequences that encode this CDR3 too. This chain links TRBV9 with TRBJ1-4; the match to TRBD1 covers 7 bases. CDR3 size: 14 residues. Losses at the gene ends were 4 bases for V and 8 bases for J; bases not matched to a gene: 8. In germline, CDR1 is SGDLS, CDR2 YYNGEE. In DNA form, the CDR3 reads TGTGCCAGCAGCCCAGGGGGTCCCGGGGAAAAACTGTTTTTT. It encodes CASSPGGPGEKLFF.